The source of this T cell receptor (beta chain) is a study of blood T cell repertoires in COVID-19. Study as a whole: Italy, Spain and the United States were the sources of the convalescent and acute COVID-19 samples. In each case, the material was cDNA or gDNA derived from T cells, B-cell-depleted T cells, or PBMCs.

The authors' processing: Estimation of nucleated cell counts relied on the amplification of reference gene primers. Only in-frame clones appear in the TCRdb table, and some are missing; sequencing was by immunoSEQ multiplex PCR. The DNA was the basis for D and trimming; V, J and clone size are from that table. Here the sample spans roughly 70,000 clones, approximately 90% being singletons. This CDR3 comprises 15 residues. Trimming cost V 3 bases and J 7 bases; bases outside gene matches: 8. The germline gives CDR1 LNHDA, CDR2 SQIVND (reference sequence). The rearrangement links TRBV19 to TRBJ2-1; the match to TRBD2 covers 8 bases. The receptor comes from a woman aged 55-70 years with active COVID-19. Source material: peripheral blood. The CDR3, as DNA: TGTGCCAGTAGTATCGGGGGGGGACTAGTGAATGAGCAGTTCTTC. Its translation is CASSIGGGLVNEQFF. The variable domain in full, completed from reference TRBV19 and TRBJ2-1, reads DGGITQSPKYLFRKEGQNVTLSCEQNLNHDAMYWYRQDPGQGLRLIYYSQIVNDFQKGDIAEGYSVSREKKESFPLTVTSAQKNPTAFYLCASSIGGGLVNEQFFGPGTRLTVL.